The 29 T cell receptor beta chains presented below share a single source sample, sequenced in a study of T cell changes during pregnancy in multiple sclerosis. Sequencing used immunoSEQ multiplex PCR; TCRdb keeps in-frame clones, though not all of them. The table has about 40,000 clones, roughly 87% seen once; the top ten hold about 0.51%. Source: CD4+ T cells from peripheral blood mononuclear cells, taken in the first trimester of pregnancy. Receptors originate from a female donor with multiple sclerosis, enrolled in a pregnancy study.

The V call is TRBV29-1, the J call TRBJ2-5; TRBD1 might be the D (5 bases). Germline loops: CDR1 SQVTM, CDR2 ANQGSEA. The V gene lost 3 bases and the J gene lost 0 bases, with 5 bases spanning the gap. The CDR3 is 12 amino acids. CDR3 sequence (DNA): TGCAGCGTTGAGACAGACCAAGAGACCCAGTACTTC. It encodes CSVETDQETQYF.

The sample holds one count of this clone. The CDR3 loop is CASSLGPGTGTTEAFF. The CDR3, as DNA: TGTGCCAGCAGCTTAGGTCCCGGGACAGGGACCACTGAAGCTTTCTTT. The V and J genes are TRBV7-9 and TRBJ1-1; the match to TRBD1 covers 9 bases. The ends lost 1 base at V and 4 bases at J; junction bases unmatched: 7. The germline V gene encodes CDR1 SEHNR and CDR2 FQNEAQ (reference sequence). This CDR3 is built from 16 residues. Based on the CDR3 plus reference TRBV7-9 and TRBJ1-1, the full variable domain is DTGVSQNPRHKITKRGQNVTFRCDPISEHNRLYWYRQTLGQGPEFLTYFQNEAQLEKSRLLSDRFSAERPKGSFSTLEIQRTEQGDSAMYLCASSLGPGTGTTEAFFGQGTRLTVV.

The V and J genes are TRBV6-4 and TRBJ2-3; perhaps TRBD2 as D (5 bases). Germline V gene lookup returns CDR1 MRHNA and CDR2 SNTAGT. The V and J ends lost 4 bases and 4 bases respectively, with 9 bases between them. This CDR3 region has 13 residues. The DNA for the CDR3 is TGTGCCAGCAGTGCGGAGGAGTCAGATACGCAGTATTTT. Translation gives CASSAEESDTQYF.

V and J are TRBV19 and TRBJ1-1; 7 bases fit TRBD1. Trimming removed 6 bases from V and 2 bases from J; junction bases left unmatched: 12. In germline, CDR1 is LNHDA, CDR2 SQIVND (reference sequence). There are 16 residues in the CDR3. The CDR3 DNA is TGTGCCAGTAGCGCAAATCTATACAGGGGAAACACTGAAGCTTTCTTT. Translating gives CASSANLYRGNTEAFF.

The chain employs TRBV6-1 and TRBJ1-6, with 7 bases fitting TRBD1. CDR1 is MNHNS, CDR2 SASEGT, per germline. This CDR3 is built from 18 residues. V trimming: 2 bases; J trimming: 0 bases; junction bases outside the gene matches: 7. The CDR3: CASSEIGTASSYNSPLHF. CDR3 nucleotide sequence: TGTGCCAGCAGTGAAATAGGGACAGCTAGCTCCTATAATTCACCCCTCCACTTT.

The chain employs TRBV5-5 and TRBJ1-1; unclear D gene. Between the trimmed V and J ends, which lost 2 bases and 5 bases, there was a span of 13 bases. The CDR3 totals 14 residues. Germline V lookup: CDR1 SGHKS, CDR2 YYEKEE (reference sequence). Here the CDR3 DNA reads TGTGCCAGCAGCTTCACCCCCGGGGATACTGAAGCTTTCTTT. This codes for CASSFTPGDTEAFF.

V and J are TRBV6-6 and TRBJ1-2, with D possibly TRBD1 on 5 matching bases. This CDR3 region has 14 residues. Germline V CDR1 and CDR2: MNHNY, SVGAGI (reference sequence). Trimming pared 7 bases from V and 8 bases from J, leaving 20 bases between. The CDR3 sequence is CASKRGHPFGGYTF. In DNA form, the CDR3 reads TGTGCCAGCAAACGCGGACATCCATTCGGAGGCTACACCTTC.

This clone has only a few counts. The chain's CDR3 is CASSSGQSYGYTF. As DNA, the CDR3 is TGTGCCAGTAGTTCCGGACAGAGCTATGGCTACACCTTC. This chain links TRBV19 with TRBJ1-2, with D perhaps matching TRBD1 (6 bases). The CDR3 totals 13 residues. V lost 5 bases to trimming and J lost 4 bases, with 11 bases between them. The germline V gene encodes CDR1 LNHDA and CDR2 SQIVND (reference sequence).

This chain joins TRBV25-1 and TRBJ2-7; D may be TRBD1 (5 bases). The CDR3 spans 13 residues. Germline V gene sequence: CDR1 MGHDK, CDR2 SYGVNS. V lost 1 base and J lost 7, with 11 bases in between. The chain's CDR3 is CASSEWQGVEQYF. The CDR3, as DNA: TGTGCCAGCAGTGAATGGCAAGGGGTTGAGCAGTACTTC.

This chain connects TRBV7-9 to TRBJ1-4, with TRBD1 matching over 11 bases. The germline V gene has CDR1 SEHNR and CDR2 FQNEAQ (reference sequence). The CDR3 runs to 17 residues. With V trimmed by 4 bases and J by 4 bases, 8 bases remained unmatched. Here the CDR3 DNA reads TGTGCCAGCAGCTCGGACAGGGGGCGAGCGGGTAATGAAAAACTGTTTTTT. Translated, it gives CASSSDRGRAGNEKLFF.

This chain links TRBV28 with TRBJ1-5, with a possible D match to TRBD1 (5 bases). Deletions cut 4 bases from V and 3 bases from J, with 10 bases between. Germline V gene lookup returns CDR1 MDHEN and CDR2 SYDVKM. This CDR3 region has 14 residues. The CDR3 is CASSSGGNNQPQHF. CDR3 DNA: TGTGCCAGCAGTTCGGGGGGAAACAATCAGCCCCAGCATTTT.

This clone occurred a few times. The rearrangement links TRBV5-1 to TRBJ1-5, with D perhaps TRBD1 (5 bases). The V end lost 1 base, the J end lost 4 bases, and 12 bases lay between the germline ends. In germline, CDR1 is SGHRS, CDR2 YFSETQ. The CDR3 is 15 residues long. As DNA, the CDR3 is TGCGCCAGCAGCTTGAACGGGGGATCAAATCAGCCCCAGCATTTT. Its translation: CASSLNGGSNQPQHF. The whole variable domain, remainder taken from reference TRBV5-1 and TRBJ1-5, is KAGVTQTPRYLIKTRGQQVTLSCSPISGHRSVSWYQQTPGQGLQFLFEYFSETQRNKGNFPGRFSGRQFSNSRSEMNVSTLELGDSALYLCASSLNGGSNQPQHFGDGTRLSIL.

The chain employs TRBV19 and TRBJ2-1; 8 bases map to TRBD1. Germline loops: CDR1 LNHDA, CDR2 SQIVND (reference sequence). This CDR3 has 14 amino acids. V trimming: 6 bases; J trimming: 2 bases; junction bases outside the gene matches: 3. In DNA, the CDR3 is TGTGCCAGTAGACCGGACAGGGCCTACAATGAGCAGTTCTTC. Its translation is CASRPDRAYNEQFF.

A note on this clone: One junction end does not reproduce the germline sequence, and a read error may be involved. The CDR3 DNA sequence: TGTGCTAGTACCGACCCGATGGGCCGCTTTTATGGCTACACCTTC. Translated, it gives CASTDPMGRFYGYTF. The rearrangement joins TRBV19 to TRBJ1-2, with no clear D. Germline V gene lookup returns CDR1 LNHDA and CDR2 SQIVND (reference sequence). The CDR3 spans 15 residues.

The J gene is TRBJ1-2, the V gene TRBV30; perhaps TRBD1 as D (6 bases). The germline V and J ends were trimmed by 0 bases and 7 bases, with 21 bases remaining between them. The CDR3 length is 16 residues. The germline gives CDR1 GTSNPN, CDR2 SVGIG (reference sequence). CDR3 sequence: CAWSVLSAGVGGGYTF. In nucleotides, the CDR3 is TGTGCCTGGAGTGTCCTATCGGCAGGGGTAGGTGGTGGCTACACCTTC.

This sequence joins TRBV7-6 and TRBJ1-3; TRBD1 matches at 8 bases. The V gene's germline CDR1 is SGHVS and CDR2 FNYEAQ. J was trimmed by 2 bases and V by 1 base; bases with no gene match: 1. This CDR3 is 15 amino acids long. CDR3 loop: CASSLGGQAGNTIYF. The CDR3 DNA sequence: TGTGCCAGCAGCTTAGGGGGACAGGCTGGAAACACCATATATTTT.

V gene TRBV5-1 combines with J gene TRBJ2-5, with 8 bases fitting TRBD1. Per the germline V gene, CDR1 is SGHRS and CDR2 is YFSETQ. CDR3 length: 15 amino acids. Germline trimming cut 0 bases from V and 0 bases from J; bases unmatched to any gene: 1. This CDR3 is CASSLGQGYQETQYF. Written as DNA, the CDR3 is TGCGCCAGCAGCTTGGGACAGGGGTACCAAGAGACCCAGTACTTC.

The chain joins TRBV30 to TRBJ1-2; no clear D gene. V dropped 4 bases and J dropped 8 bases, with 14 bases sitting between them. CDR1 and CDR2 from the germline V gene are GTSNPN and SVGIG (reference sequence). The CDR3 is 12 amino acids. CDR3 sequence reads: CAWTLPEKGYTF. DNA of the CDR3: TGTGCCTGGACTCTTCCGGAGAAAGGCTACACCTTC.

CDR3: CAISEFPVEAGELFF. The DNA of the CDR3 is TGTGCCATCAGTGAGTTTCCGGTAGAGGCCGGGGAGCTGTTTTTT. This rearrangement joins TRBV10-3 to TRBJ2-2; D not resolved. V was trimmed by 1 base and J by 6 bases, leaving 12 bases between them. Germline CDR1 ENHRY, CDR2 SYGVKD. The CDR3 has 15 amino acids.

This clone was observed once. The gene calls are TRBV19 and TRBJ2-2; TRBD1 is a possible D gene (6 bases). Germline V gene data show CDR1 as LNHDA and CDR2 as SQIVND (reference sequence). Trimming cost V 8 bases and J 5 bases, with 15 bases left between them. The CDR3 extends over 14 amino acids. The CDR3 bases are TGTGCCAGTTTACTCGACAGGAAAACCGGGGAGCTGTTTTTT. This encodes CASLLDRKTGELFF. Full variable domain (outside the CDR3, taken from reference TRBV19 and TRBJ2-2): DGGITQSPKYLFRKEGQNVTLSCEQNLNHDAMYWYRQDPGQGLRLIYYSQIVNDFQKGDIAEGYSVSREKKESFPLTVTSAQKNPTAFYLCASLLDRKTGELFFGEGSRLTVL.

This chain joins TRBV30 and TRBJ1-5; the D gene is possibly TRBD1 (6 bases). The CDR3 sequence is 13 residues long. The V end was cut by 5 bases, the J end by 2 bases, with 10 bases between. The germline gives CDR1 GTSNPN, CDR2 SVGIG (reference sequence). CDR3 bases: TGTGCCTGGGGCAGGGGTGGCAATCAGCCCCAGCATTTT. Translating gives CAWGRGGNQPQHF.

The chain employs TRBV30 and TRBJ1-1, with a possible D match to TRBD1 (5 bases). From germline, CDR1 is GTSNPN and CDR2 SVGIG (reference sequence). The V gene lost 3 bases and the J gene lost 0 bases, with 11 bases spanning the gap. The CDR3 spans 14 residues. The CDR3 coding sequence is TGTGCCTGGAGGACGGGACTTATGAACACTGAAGCTTTCTTT. Protein sequence: CAWRTGLMNTEAFF.

V usage is TRBV19 and J usage is TRBJ2-1; D is possibly TRBD2 (5 bases). With 5 bases removed from V and 10 bases from J, the gap between germline ends came to 12 bases. In germline, CDR1 is LNHDA, CDR2 SQIVND (reference sequence). The CDR3 is 12 residues long. CDR3 in DNA: TGTGCCAGTAGTCCCGGGGAGAGGGAGCAGTTCTTC. Translated: CASSPGEREQFF.

This rearrangement joins TRBV18 to TRBJ2-3; 7 bases match TRBD2. CDR1 is KGHSH and CDR2 is LQKENI in the germline V gene. The CDR3 loop spans 15 amino acids. J lost 3 bases, V lost 5 bases, and 8 bases had no gene match. In DNA, the CDR3 is TGTGCCAGCTCAAGGGAGGGGCTCCCAACAGATACGCAGTATTTT. Protein: CASSREGLPTDTQYF.

J is TRBJ2-7 and V is TRBV14; 7 bases align to TRBD1. The CDR3 has 13 residues. V gave up 6 bases and J gave up 0 bases; unmatched junction bases: 2. Germline CDR1 is SGHDN and CDR2 is FVKESK. CDR3 sequence: CASRGDSSYEQYF. CDR3 nucleotides: TGTGCCAGCAGAGGGGACAGCTCCTACGAGCAGTACTTC. The whole variable domain, filled in from reference TRBV14 and TRBJ2-7, reads EAGVTQFPSHSVIEKGQTVTLRCDPISGHDNLYWYRRVMGKEIKFLLHFVKESKQDESGMPNNRFLAERTGGTYSTLKVQPAELEDSGVYFCASRGDSSYEQYFGPGTRLTVT.

The chain joins TRBV19 to TRBJ1-2; 8 bases are a match to TRBD1. The CDR3 contains 18 residues. Germline V gives CDR1 LNHDA, CDR2 SQIVND (reference sequence). With V trimmed by 2 bases and J by 4 bases, 15 bases remained unmatched. The CDR3 nucleotides are TGTGCCAGTAGTATACTTGGACAGGGAAAGAAACGGAGCTATGGCTACACCTTC. The encoded protein is CASSILGQGKKRSYGYTF.

The J gene is TRBJ2-2, the V gene TRBV6-1, with 9 nucleotides matching TRBD1. V lost 6 bases to trimming and J lost 3 bases; unmatched junction nucleotides: 5. Germline assignment: CDR1 MNHNS and CDR2 SASEGT. The CDR3 totals 15 residues. This CDR3 reads CASSRGQGDTGELFF. CDR3 bases: TGTGCCAGCAGCAGGGGACAGGGTGACACCGGGGAGCTGTTTTTT.

V and J are TRBV11-2 and TRBJ2-3; D ambiguous. V was pared by 3 bases and J by 4 bases, with 14 bases between. The CDR3 sequence is 15 residues long. Germline CDR1 is SGHAT and CDR2 is FQNNGV. This CDR3 reads CASSFIGYGADTQYF. As DNA, the CDR3 is TGTGCCAGCAGCTTCATCGGGTACGGAGCAGATACGCAGTATTTT.

CDR3 DNA: TGTGCCAGCTCACCATCTCTGGGGACAACCGGGGAGCTGTTTTTT. As protein: CASSPSLGTTGELFF. The gene calls are TRBV18 and TRBJ2-2; D might be TRBD1 (6 bases). Trimming cost V 2 bases and J 5 bases, with 12 bases left between them. CDR1 is KGHSH, CDR2 LQKENI, per germline. CDR3 size: 15 residues.